Listed below are T cell receptor beta chains from one sample, sequenced in a study of blood T cell repertoires in COVID-19. Profiling relied on immunoSEQ multiplex PCR, and the TCRdb table lists in-frame clones only, not all of them. Among over 60,000 clones listed, roughly 86% were seen once. The sequencing input was peripheral blood. These receptors were obtained from a woman aged 55-69 years with acute or convalescent COVID-19. The CDR3 runs from the conserved cysteine through the conserved F or W. The D gene is left open where the match is weak. The size field is filled for only some rows; it gives once, few, many or a size class.

V	D	size	J	DNA	CDR3
TRBV5-4	NA	NA	TRBJ1-1	TGTGCCAGCAGCTTGGAACCGGGGATGAACACTGAAGCTTTCTTT	CASSLEPGMNTEAFF
TRBV3-1/TRBV3-2	TRBD1	NA	TRBJ2-7	TGTGCCAGTGGGACAGGGGCCTCCTACGAGCAGTACTTC	CASGTGASYEQYF
TRBV27	NA	NA	TRBJ2-5	TGTGCCAGCAGTTTATACGGCACGGGAGAGACCCAGTACTTC	CASSLYGTGETQYF
TRBV10-3	NA	NA	TRBJ2-7	TGTGCCATCAGTGGAGATTTGACAGGCCGAACCCTTTACGAGCAGTACTTC	CAISGDLTGRTLYEQYF
TRBV6-5	NA	NA	TRBJ2-2	TGTGCCAGCAGTTATTCCAGCACCGGGGAGCTGTTTTTT	CASSYSSTGELFF
TRBV5-1	NA	NA	TRBJ1-2	TGCGCCAGCAGCTTGACGGGATCCCGGGATGGCTACACCTTC	CASSLTGSRDGYTF
TRBV19	TRBD1	few	TRBJ1-5	TGTGCCAGTAGTCCCCGCGAGGGCAGGGGGCAAGGCAATCAGCCCCAGCATTTT	CASSPREGRGQGNQPQHF
TRBV27	TRBD1	NA	TRBJ2-7	TGTGCCAGCAGCCCTAGACAGGGGATAACCTACGAGCAGTACTTC	CASSPRQGITYEQYF
TRBV11-1	NA	once	TRBJ1-4	TGTGCCAGCAGCTTAGGACGGGATGAAAAACTGTTTTTT	CASSLGRDEKLFF
TRBV12-3/TRBV12-4	TRBD1	NA	TRBJ1-1	TGTGCCAGCAGCCAGGACAGGGTTGAAGCTTTCTTT	CASSQDRVEAFF
TRBV15	NA	NA	TRBJ1-5	TGTGCCACCAGCAGGCCCCGGGGTGTAAGCAATCAGCCCCAGCATTTT	CATSRPRGVSNQPQHF
TRBV5-4	NA	NA	TRBJ2-5	TGTGCCAGCAGCTGGGGGGGCTTTCAAGAGACCCAGTACTTC	CASSWGGFQETQYF
TRBV2	TRBD1	NA	TRBJ1-1	TGTGCCAGCATCCGAGACAGGGGCGACACTGAAGCTTTCTTT	CASIRDRGDTEAFF
TRBV5-5	NA	NA	TRBJ1-4	TGTGCCAGCAGCCCCCTCAGGGGTGAAGAAAAACTGTTTTTT	CASSPLRGEEKLFF
TRBV19	TRBD1	once	TRBJ2-3	TGTGCCAGTAGTAACAGGGGAGACACAGATACGCAGTATTTT	CASSNRGDTDTQYF
TRBV6-2/TRBV6-3	NA	NA	TRBJ1-1	TGTGCCAGCAGTTACCTTCTTCAGGCTGAAGCTTTCTTT	CASSYLLQAEAFF
TRBV6-6	NA	NA	TRBJ1-5	TGTGCCAGCAGGCGGGACTCCAGCAATCAGCCCCAGCATTTT	CASRRDSSNQPQHF
TRBV18	NA	NA	TRBJ2-3	TGTGCCAGCTCACCGGACACCACAGATACGCAGTATTTT	CASSPDTTDTQYF
TRBV5-1	NA	NA	TRBJ1-2	TGCGCCAGCAGCTTGTTCTCCCCCTCTTTCGGCGAGACAGCCCCCCCTAACTATGGCTACACCTTC	CASSLFSPSFGETAPPNYGYTF
TRBV18	TRBD1	NA	TRBJ1-4	TGTGCCAGCTCACCGCGACAGGGGGCTAATGAAAAACTGTTTTTT	CASSPRQGANEKLFF
TRBV19	NA	NA	TRBJ2-7	TGTGCCAGTAGTATAGGGAGGGGCTCCTACGAGCAGTACTTC	CASSIGRGSYEQYF
TRBV15	NA	NA	TRBJ1-2	TGTGCCACCAGCAGCGGGACACCTTTTTACTATGGCTACACCTTC	CATSSGTPFYYGYTF
TRBV7-9	NA	NA	TRBJ2-5	TGTGCCAGCAGCTTACCAGGCGAGACCCAGTACTTC	CASSLPGETQYF
TRBV7-8	TRBD1	few	TRBJ2-2	TGTGCCAGCAGCTTTTTTGGACAGGGATTAACCGGGGAGCTGTTTTTT	CASSFFGQGLTGELFF
TRBV12-3/TRBV12-4	NA	NA	TRBJ2-2	TGTGCCAGCAGTTTTGACTTCACCGGGGAGCTGTTTTTT	CASSFDFTGELFF
TRBV6-5	TRBD1	few	TRBJ1-5	TGTGCCAGCAGGAGGACAGGGGGGGATCAGCCCCAGCATTTT	CASRRTGGDQPQHF
TRBV7-9	TRBD1	NA	TRBJ2-5	TGTGCCAGCAGCTTCCTACAGGGGGCGTCTTACCAAGAGACCCAGTACTTC	CASSFLQGASYQETQYF
TRBV3-1/TRBV3-2	NA	NA	TRBJ2-1	TGTGCCAGCAGCCAAGGAATCCAGGGTTACAATGAGCAGTTCTTC	CASSQGIQGYNEQFF
TRBV10-3	TRBD1	NA	TRBJ2-3	TGTGCCATCAGTGTTCGACAGGGGACAGATACGCAGTATTTT	CAISVRQGTDTQYF
TRBV30	TRBD1	NA	TRBJ1-5	TGTGCCTGGAAAACCGGGACAGGCAATCAGCCCCAGCATTTT	CAWKTGTGNQPQHF
TRBV4-1	TRBD1	NA	TRBJ1-4	TGCGCCAGCAGCCAACACGAGACAGGGGAGAATGAAAAACTGTTTTTT	CASSQHETGENEKLFF
TRBV18	TRBD1	NA	TRBJ2-3	TGTGCCAGCTCACCACAGGGGGCCCATCAGTATTTT	CASSPQGAHQYF
TRBV3-1/TRBV3-2	TRBD1	NA	TRBJ1-5	TGTGCCAGCAGCCAAGATAGCACAGGGGGCAATCAGCCCCAGCATTTT	CASSQDSTGGNQPQHF
TRBV5-6	TRBD1	once	TRBJ1-1	TGTGCCAGCAGCTTGACAGGGGTCAAGTTTTTGAACACTGAAGCTTTCTTT	CASSLTGVKFLNTEAFF
TRBV4-2	NA	NA	TRBJ1-2	TGTGCCAGCAGCCAACAGATTTCCACGGACACTGGGGACTTC	CASSQQISTDTGDF
TRBV5-6	NA	NA	TRBJ2-5	TGTGCCAGCAGCAGCAGGGCTCGAGAGACCCAGTACTTC	CASSSRARETQYF
TRBV6-6	NA	NA	TRBJ1-1	TGTGCCAGCAGTTACGACAGGCGGAACACTGAAGCTTTCTTT	CASSYDRRNTEAFF
TRBV7-3	TRBD1	NA	TRBJ2-5	TGTGCCAGCAGCTTAACCGGGACAGGGAGCCTAAAGACCCAGTACTTC	CASSLTGTGSLKTQYF
TRBV2	NA	NA	TRBJ1-2	TGTGCCAGCAGTGAAGGATTCCCGGCGGATGGCTACACCTTC	CASSEGFPADGYTF
TRBV4-1	NA	few	TRBJ1-1	TGCGCCAGCAGCCAAGATGGTGGGATTAGGGGCACTGAAGCTTTCTTT	CASSQDGGIRGTEAFF
TRBV30	TRBD1	NA	TRBJ1-4	TGTGCCTGGTCGACAGGGGGAACTAATGAAAAACTGTTTTTT	CAWSTGGTNEKLFF
TRBV19	NA	NA	TRBJ1-5	TGTGCCAGTAGTATCGACAGTGGTTATCAGCCCCAGCATTTT	CASSIDSGYQPQHF
TRBV6-1	NA	NA	TRBJ1-1	TGTGCCAGCAGTGAGGGCAGGGGAACTGAAGCTTTCTTT	CASSEGRGTEAFF
TRBV4-1	NA	NA	TRBJ1-1	TGCGCCAGCAGCCAAGGCGGTAGAGACCAAGAAGCTTTCTTT	CASSQGGRDQEAFF
TRBV4-2	NA	once	TRBJ2-2	TGTGCCAGCAGGTTTAGCATTAACACCGGGGAGCTGTTTTTT	CASRFSINTGELFF
TRBV28	TRBD1	NA	TRBJ2-1	TGTGCCAGCAGTCTCCGGGACAGGGAGTTCTTC	CASSLRDREFF
TRBV27	NA	NA	TRBJ2-2	TGTGCCAGCAGTTCGTACATGACCGGGGAGCTGTTTTTT	CASSSYMTGELFF
TRBV2	TRBD2	few	TRBJ2-5	TGTGCCAGCAGTGAATTTAGCGGGGATACTATATTACAAGAGACCCAGTACTTC	CASSEFSGDTILQETQYF
TRBV2	NA	once	TRBJ2-3	TGTGCCAGCAGTGAATGGAGTGCTAGCACAGATACGCAGTATTTT	CASSEWSASTDTQYF
TRBV3-1/TRBV3-2	NA	NA	TRBJ1-6	TGTGCCAGCAGCCAATCCGACAGGCCCTATAATTCACCCCTCCACTTT	CASSQSDRPYNSPLHF
TRBV6-5	NA	NA	TRBJ2-2	TGTGCCAGCAGTTATTCGGGCACCGGGGAGCTGTTTTTT	CASSYSGTGELFF
TRBV10-3	TRBD1	NA	TRBJ1-4	TGTGCCATCAGCGCCGAGACAGGGGGAAATGAAAAACTGTTTTTT	CAISAETGGNEKLFF
TRBV6-5	TRBD1	NA	TRBJ1-6	TGTGCCAGCAGTTACGGCGGACAGGTTGGCAATTCACCCCTCCACTTT	CASSYGGQVGNSPLHF
TRBV5-4	NA	NA	TRBJ1-4	TGTGCCAGCAGCCCGGACACGGGTGGCGAAAAACTGTTTTTT	CASSPDTGGEKLFF
TRBV2	NA	NA	TRBJ2-7	TGTGCCAGCAGTGCCACAGGACCTCCCTACGAGCAGTACTTC	CASSATGPPYEQYF
TRBV7-9	TRBD2	NA	TRBJ2-1	TGTGCCAGCAGCTTATTGGCTAGCGGGGGATCCTACAATGAGCAGTTCTTC	CASSLLASGGSYNEQFF